The 17 T cell receptor beta chains below were found in one sample sequenced in a study of beta chain features in type 1 diabetes. Points from the study as a whole: Researchers report that Type 1 diabetes patients had moderately but significantly shorter TCRB CDR3s across all four CD4+ subsets.

As every portion of the isolated RNA was reverse transcribed, the sequencing read expressed TCRB transcripts. The assay was immunoSEQ multiplex PCR, and TCRdb's table has in-frame clones only and misses some. The table has some 360,000 clones, around 10% seen once. No antigen is known for these receptors. The sample consisted of central memory CD4+ T cells from blood. Every receptor here comes from a man younger than 45 with type 1 diabetes.

The V and J genes are TRBV7-8 and TRBJ1-5; D might be TRBD1 (5 bases). V lost 4 bases and J lost 10, with 23 bases in between. The CDR3 consists of 16 residues. Germline V CDR1 and CDR2: SGHVS, FQNEAQ. CDR3 region: CASSSSGGASSSPQHF. CDR3 bases: TGTGCCAGCAGCTCCTCGGGAGGGGCCTCATCAAGTCCCCAGCATTTT.

The chain links TRBV19 to TRBJ1-6; a possible D gene is TRBD1 (5 bases). Trimming shortened V by 6 bases and J by 8 bases, and 17 bases separated the two germline ends. The CDR3 has 15 residues. Per germline, CDR1 LNHDA and CDR2 SQIVND (reference sequence). The CDR3 sequence is CASRPKQDLDSPLHF. DNA of the CDR3: TGTGCCAGTAGACCGAAACAGGATTTGGATTCACCCCTCCACTTT.

The chain combines TRBV9 with TRBJ2-5, with D perhaps being TRBD1 or TRBD2 (5 bases each). CDR1 and CDR2 (germline): SGDLS, YYNGEE. This CDR3 is built from 15 residues. The germline V and J ends were trimmed by 0 bases and 2 bases, with 11 bases remaining between them. The DNA of the CDR3 is TGTGCCAGCAGCGTAGGACGAGGGGAGCAAGAGACCCAGTACTTC. It is translated as CASSVGRGEQETQYF.

This rearrangement joins TRBV14 to TRBJ1-3, with unresolved D. Germline-derived CDR1 and CDR2 are SGHDN and FVKESK. This CDR3 is 16 amino acids long. Trimming left V 1 base short and J 1 base short, with 11 bases between. CDR3 protein: CASSQAELWSGNTIYF. DNA of the CDR3: TGTGCCAGCAGCCAAGCGGAACTTTGGTCTGGAAACACCATATATTTT.

In its sample, this clone was seen a few times. V usage is TRBV29-1 and J usage is TRBJ1-2; the D gene is possibly TRBD1 (6 bases). Germline CDR1 and CDR2: SQVTM and ANQGSEA. CDR3 length equals 11 residues. V dropped 5 bases and J dropped 7 bases, with 11 bases sitting between them. In DNA, the CDR3 is TGCAGCGTTATACAGGGACGTGGCTACACCTTC. It yields the protein CSVIQGRGYTF.

The rearrangement links TRBV7-9 to TRBJ1-1, with D unclear. The V gene's germline CDR1 is SEHNR and CDR2 FQNEAQ (reference sequence). The CDR3 has 13 residues. Trimming left V 3 bases short and J 7 bases short, with 12 bases between. The CDR3 DNA follows: TGTGCCAGCAGCTTGGGAACAGAAAATGAAGCTTTCTTT. It codes for CASSLGTENEAFF.

The chain joins TRBV7-9 to TRBJ1-2, with D possibly TRBD1 on 6 matching bases. The CDR3 is made up of 14 amino acids. Trimming left V 10 bases short and J 1 base short, with 16 bases between. From germline, CDR1 is SEHNR and CDR2 FQNEAQ (reference sequence). DNA for the CDR3: TGTGCCATCCCTAAGACAGGATTTAACTATGGCTACACCTTC. Translating it yields CAIPKTGFNYGYTF.

In its sample, this clone was seen many times. This is likely a read error, given that the CDR3 carries no conserved phenylalanine or tryptophan at its end. Because the CDR3's place on the DNA is in doubt, the DNA is left out and the CDR3 is given as listed by TCRdb. The rearrangement joins TRBV30 to TRBJ1-1. Germline assignment: CDR1 GTSNPN and CDR2 SVGIG (reference sequence). From its first to its last residue, the CDR3 has 12 amino acids. CDR3 sequence: CAWSVLGHSLWL.

There are a few counts of this clone. The chain uses TRBV6-5 and TRBJ2-3, with D possibly matching TRBD2 (7 bases). The CDR3 is 14 amino acids. V was clipped by 5 bases and J by 6 bases, with 15 bases between them. CDR1 and CDR2 (germline): MNHEY, SVGAGI. This CDR3 reads CASSERDTGDTQYF. Written as DNA, the CDR3 is TGTGCCAGCAGTGAGCGGGACACTGGGGATACGCAGTATTTT.

In this sample, this clone turned up many times. The chain recombines TRBV28 with TRBJ1-1; D uncertain. V was clipped by 1 base and J by 8 bases, with 8 bases between them. This CDR3 is 12 amino acids long. Looked up from germline, CDR1 is MDHEN and CDR2 is SYDVKM. The DNA of the CDR3 is TGTGCCAGCAGTTTATATCAGCGAGAAGCTTTCTTT. It yields the protein CASSLYQREAFF.

This chain uses TRBV6-1 with TRBJ1-2; 9 bases are a match to TRBD1. V lost 4 bases, J lost 8 bases, and 5 bases stayed unmatched. Looked up from germline, CDR1 is MNHNS and CDR2 is SASEGT. CDR3 length: 13 residues. The CDR3 nucleotides are TGTGCCAGCAGTGTGGGACAGGGAGGCGGCTACACCTTC. Its translation is CASSVGQGGGYTF.

The chain employs TRBV5-1 and TRBJ1-5; no reliable D call. Germline V gives CDR1 SGHRS, CDR2 YFSETQ. The CDR3 contains 14 residues. Deletions cut 0 bases from V and 3 bases from J, with 7 bases between. The CDR3 nucleotides read TGCGCCAGCAGCTTGGACGGCATCAATCAGCCCCAGCATTTT. It is translated as CASSLDGINQPQHF.

This clone occurred many times. The V and J genes are TRBV4-3 and TRBJ2-7; TRBD1 aligns across 9 bases. From germline, CDR1 is LGHNA and CDR2 YSLEER. V was clipped by 4 bases and J by 5 bases; unmatched bases: 6. CDR3 size: 14 residues. The CDR3 sequence: CASSLRDRDDEQYF. DNA of the CDR3: TGCGCCAGCAGCCTCCGGGACAGGGACGACGAGCAGTACTTC.

The V and J genes are TRBV29-1 and TRBJ2-5; D gene uncertain. This CDR3 region has 14 residues. The V gene lost 6 bases and the J gene lost 2 bases, with 16 bases spanning the gap. CDR1 is SQVTM and CDR2 is ANQGSEA in the germline V gene. CDR3 bases: TGCAGCGTCCCTTCTGTCTCGGCTCAAGAGACCCAGTACTTC. Protein sequence: CSVPSVSAQETQYF.

The chain couples TRBV7-2 to TRBJ2-5; D is ambiguous. Germline CDR1 SGHTA, CDR2 FQGNSA. CDR3 size: 12 residues. The germline V and J ends were trimmed by 5 bases and 5 bases, with 9 bases remaining between them. The CDR3 nucleotides are TGTGCCAGCAGCAACCTCGGGGAGACCCAGTACTTC. This codes for CASSNLGETQYF. Full variable domain (rest looked up from reference TRBV7-2 and TRBJ2-5): GAGVSQSPSNKVTEKGKDVELRCDPISGHTALYWYRQSLGQGLEFLIYFQGNSAPDKSGLPSDRFSAERTGGSVSTLTIQRTQQEDSAVYLCASSNLGETQYFGPGTRLLVL.

The table lists this clone with a few counts. J is TRBJ2-1 and V is TRBV19; TRBD2 agrees at 14 bases. Germline CDR1 is LNHDA and CDR2 is SQIVND (reference sequence). The CDR3 has 16 residues. J lost 10 bases, V lost 5 bases, and 10 bases had no gene match. In nucleotides, the CDR3 is TGTGCCAGTAGTTCCTCGACTAGCGGGAGGGCCGAAGAGCAGTTCTTC. It specifies CASSSSTSGRAEEQFF.

This chain connects TRBV2 to TRBJ1-5; D remains ambiguous. V dropped 6 bases and J dropped 5 bases, with 14 bases sitting between them. This CDR3 has 14 residues. Germline CDR1 reads SNHLY; CDR2 reads FYNNEI. CDR3 nucleotides: TGTGCCAGCAGCGACGTAACAGCTTATCAGCCCCAGCATTTT. Translating it yields CASSDVTAYQPQHF.